This T cell receptor (beta chain) was sequenced for a study of blood T cell repertoires in COVID-19. TCRdb keeps only in-frame clones here, not all; method: immunoSEQ multiplex PCR. Among more than 150,000 clones listed, nearly 85% were seen once. Trimming left V 4 bases short and J 8 bases short, with 15 bases between. The CDR3 is 13 residues long. Per the germline V gene, CDR1 is SGHDT and CDR2 is YYEEEE. The source is a woman under 40 with acute or convalescent COVID-19. The genes are TRBV5-6 and TRBJ1-2; D is undetermined. Sequenced sample: peripheral blood. DNA of the CDR3: TGTGCCAGCAGCCTCGGGTCCGGGGTGGGCTACACCTTC. Translation gives CASSLGSGVGYTF. Complete variable domain (other parts from reference TRBV5-6 and TRBJ1-2): DAGVTQSPTHLIKTRGQQVTLRCSPKSGHDTVSWYQQALGQGPQFIFQYYEEEERQRGNFPDRFSGHQFPNYSSELNVNALLLGDSALYLCASSLGSGVGYTFGSGTRLTVV.